These 30 T cell receptor beta chains came from one sample sequenced in a study of blood T cells in healthy people across ages (dated by TCRdb to about 2015). Libraries were constructed by 5' RACE. Sequencing was performed on an Illumina HiSeq 2500. A second PCR of about 6 to 11 cycles was performed with a sample-barcoded 5' primer and a J-beta primer mix. Starting from the raw public reads, TCRdb applied fastp trimming at Q25, assembled clones with MiXCR and retained in-frame beta chains. Identical CDR3 protein sequences are pooled into one entry, listed with their most common genes and DNA. The sample table holds 950,000 to 1,200,000 distinct CDR3 sequences, of which 35% to 45% were seen once. The top ten constitute around 14% of the sample. The material sequenced was blood. The origin of the receptors is a man between 18 and 35 years old in good health.

This clonotype was detected only a few times. The gene calls are TRBV6-7 and TRBJ2-1, with TRBD2 as a possible D gene (6 bases). TRBV6-7 is annotated as an ORF whose role is uncertain. V lost 10 bases and J 0 bases, leaving 16 bases between the germline ends. CDR3 length equals 15 residues. The CDR3 protein is CATIRGFSSYNEQFF. The CDR3 DNA reads TGTGCCACCATACGGGGGTTCAGCTCCTACAATGAGCAGTTCTTC.

The sample holds a few counts of this clonotype. The V gene is TRBV6-1, the J gene TRBJ1-1; D is undetermined. The V gene's germline CDR1 is MNHNS and CDR2 SASEGT. The CDR3 consists of 11 residues. V shed 11 bases and J shed 8 bases, with 15 bases lying between them. For the CDR3, the DNA is TGTGCCGGATTGACGGGCCTCGAAGCTTTCTTT. Amino acids: CAGLTGLEAFF.

In this sample, this clonotype turned up a few times. The chain recombines TRBV4-1 with TRBJ1-1; tentatively, D is TRBD1 (6 bases). CDR1 and CDR2 (germline): MGHRA, YSYEKL. This CDR3 has 17 amino acids. The V end was cut by 0 bases, the J end by 1 base, with 15 bases between. The CDR3 nucleotides read TGCGCCAGCAGCCAAGATCTACAGGGATTACCGAACACTGAAGCTTTCTTT. The encoded protein is CASSQDLQGLPNTEAFF.

The chain joins TRBV12-3 or TRBV12-4 to TRBJ2-1; 9 bases fit TRBD1. The J call is uncertain, as TRBJ2-7 better fits the DNA end. CDR3 length equals 14 residues. CDR3 sequence reads: CASSKDRGYNEQYF. Here the CDR3 DNA reads TGTGCCAGCAGTAAGGACAGGGGCTACAATGAGCAGTACTTC.

This clonotype has more than one count but fewer than ten. CDR3 DNA sequence: TGTGCCAGCAGCGGACATAACACTGAAGCTTTCTTT. Its translation is CASSGHNTEAFF. V usage is TRBV7-8 and J usage is TRBJ1-1, with D perhaps TRBD1 (5 bases). CDR3 length: 12 residues. The V end was cut by 5 bases, the J end by 2 bases, with 6 bases between. Germline V gene sequence: CDR1 SGHVS, CDR2 FQNEAQ.

V usage is TRBV7-9 and J usage is TRBJ1-6; D unclear. CDR1 and CDR2 (germline): SEHNR, FQNEAQ (reference sequence). Trimming pared 4 bases from V and 5 bases from J, leaving 12 bases between. CDR3 length: 15 amino acids. The DNA of the CDR3 is TGTGCCAGCAGCTCTAGGACCTCGGATAATTCACCCCTCCACTTT. It translates to CASSSRTSDNSPLHF.

This clonotype was counted a single time. The gene calls are TRBV5-8 and TRBJ2-5, with 11 bases that match TRBD1. The J call may be incorrect, as the DNA end agrees better with TRBJ2-7. The CDR3 runs to 14 residues. Looked up from germline, CDR1 is SGHTS and CDR2 is YDEGEE. This CDR3 is CASSRGTGGYEQYF. Here the CDR3 DNA reads TGTGCCAGCAGCCGAGGGACAGGGGGTTACGAGCAGTACTTC.

The rearrangement links TRBV5-6 to TRBJ2-5; tentative D call: TRBD1 (6 bases). The germline gives CDR1 SGHDT, CDR2 YYEEEE. V lost 5 bases, J lost 1 base, and 9 bases lay in between. The CDR3 runs 13 residues. CDR3 amino acids: CASRRQVQETQYF. DNA for the CDR3: TGTGCCAGCAGAAGACAGGTCCAAGAGACCCAGTACTTC.

The table lists this clonotype with a few counts. J is TRBJ2-1 and V is TRBV12-3 or TRBV12-4; D gene unclear. V was clipped by 3 bases and J by 8 bases, with 8 bases between them. The CDR3 extends over 12 amino acids. The CDR3 coding sequence is TGTGCCAGCAGTTTTCTGGGCTATGAGCAGTTCTTC. Amino acid sequence: CASSFLGYEQFF.

This clonotype was counted ten times or more. The chain recombines TRBV9 with TRBJ2-3; 8 bases fit TRBD2. The CDR3 has 16 amino acids. J gave up 3 bases and V 0 bases, and 6 bases lay outside the gene matches. Germline V gene sequence: CDR1 SGDLS, CDR2 YYNGEE. The chain's CDR3 is CASSVAPGGGTDTQYF. CDR3 nucleotides: TGTGCCAGCAGCGTAGCGCCCGGGGGGGGTACAGATACGCAGTATTTT.

This clonotype was counted a few times. The chain links TRBV7-9 to TRBJ2-7, with TRBD1 identical over 7 bases. V dropped 4 bases and J dropped 4; count of bases not matched to a gene: 4. The CDR3 has 13 amino acids. Germline values: CDR1 SEHNR, CDR2 FQNEAQ (reference sequence). The CDR3 region is CASSSGQVYEQYF. The CDR3 DNA follows: TGTGCCAGCAGCTCCGGACAGGTTTACGAGCAGTACTTC.

V usage is TRBV20-1 and J usage is TRBJ1-1, with D perhaps TRBD1 (5 bases). Per germline, CDR1 DFQATT and CDR2 SNEGSKA (reference sequence). V gave up 2 bases and J gave up 0 bases, with 13 bases separating them. This CDR3 is 15 amino acids long. CDR3 DNA sequence: TGCAGTGCTAGACAGGGCGCAGGTATGAACACTGAAGCTTTCTTT. It yields the protein CSARQGAGMNTEAFF.

Here the CDR3 reads CASSGRTGTNEKLFF. The CDR3 coding sequence is TGTGCCAGCAGCGGACGTACTGGAACTAATGAAAAACTGTTTTTT. The J gene is TRBJ1-4, the V gene TRBV4-2, with D unresolved. V was shortened by 5 bases and J by 1 base, with 11 bases between the two germline ends. In germline, CDR1 is LGHNA, CDR2 YNFKEQ. The CDR3 sequence is 15 residues long.

This clonotype was seen only a few times. V and J are TRBV14 and TRBJ1-1; no clear D. Trimming shortened V by 6 bases and J by 4 bases, and 9 bases separated the two germline ends. This CDR3 has 12 amino acids. Germline V gene data show CDR1 as SGHDN and CDR2 as FVKESK. The CDR3 nucleotides are TGTGCCAGCAGACTACCGAGCACTGAAGCTTTCTTT. The encoded protein is CASRLPSTEAFF.

This clonotype came up a few times. V usage is TRBV20-1 and J usage is TRBJ1-4; possibly TRBD1 for D (5 bases). The CDR3 sequence is 15 residues long. The ends were cut back, 0 bases at V and 8 bases at J, with 16 bases in the middle. CDR1 DFQATT and CDR2 SNEGSKA come from the germline V gene (reference sequence). CDR3 protein: CSARESGVTEEKLFF. The CDR3 bases are TGCAGTGCTAGAGAGTCGGGGGTGACAGAGGAAAAACTGTTTTTT.

The V call is TRBV7-2, the J call TRBJ2-3; 7 bases are a match to TRBD2. Per the germline V gene, CDR1 is SGHTA and CDR2 is FQGNSA. Trimming at V came to 4 bases and at J to 0 bases, leaving 4 bases not matched to a gene. This CDR3 has 15 amino acids. The CDR3 region has the DNA TGTGCCAGCAGCTCCGGACTAGGCAGCACAGATACGCAGTATTTT. Translation gives CASSSGLGSTDTQYF.

This clonotype occurred once. The chain couples TRBV25-1 to TRBJ1-4; D is unresolved. Germline V gives CDR1 MGHDK, CDR2 SYGVNS. Trimming left V 6 bases short and J 5 bases short, with 7 bases between. The CDR3 length is 12 residues. CDR3 loop: CASRSGNEKLFF. The CDR3, as DNA: TGTGCCAGCAGGAGCGGCAATGAAAAACTGTTTTTT. The full variable domain, rest sourced from reference TRBV25-1 and TRBJ1-4, is EADIYQTPRYLVIGTGKKITLECSQTMGHDKMYWYQQDPGMELHLIHYSYGVNSTEKGDLSSESTVSRIRTEHFPLTLESARPSHTSQYLCASRSGNEKLFFGSGTQLSVL.

The table lists this clonotype with a few counts. The chain uses TRBV7-2 and TRBJ2-5; 9 nucleotides match TRBD2. The J call may be wrong; the DNA end is better matched by TRBJ2-7. The germline V gene encodes CDR1 SGHTA and CDR2 FQGNSA. This CDR3 has 16 residues. In nucleotides, the CDR3 is TGTGCCAGCAGCTTAGACGCTAGCGGGGATACCTACGAGCAGTACTTC. Its translation: CASSLDASGDTYEQYF.

The chain combines TRBV7-2 with TRBJ1-6, with D perhaps TRBD1 (5 bases). The germline CDR1 and CDR2 sequences are SGHTA and FQGNSA. The V end lost 5 bases, the J end lost 7 bases, and 24 bases lay between the germline ends. The CDR3 covers 18 residues. The CDR3 DNA follows: TGTGCCAGCAGCCCTACAGCAGGGTATCAGATACAAAATTCACCCCTCCACTTT. This sequence encodes CASSPTAGYQIQNSPLHF.

V usage is TRBV2 and J usage is TRBJ2-3; D is unresolved. Deletions cut 6 bases from V and 3 bases from J, with 7 bases between. The CDR3 extends over 12 amino acids. The germline V gene has CDR1 SNHLY and CDR2 FYNNEI. As DNA, the CDR3 is TGTGCCAGCAGGACACCAACAGATACGCAGTATTTT. Translating it yields CASRTPTDTQYF.

V is TRBV28 and J is TRBJ2-5; no clear D. CDR3 length equals 13 residues. The V end lost 5 bases, the J end lost 3 bases, and 10 bases lay between the germline ends. Germline V CDR1 and CDR2: MDHEN, SYDVKM. DNA for the CDR3: TGTGCCAGCAGTGAGACGCTTAAAGAGACCCAGTACTTC. Translating gives CASSETLKETQYF.

V gene TRBV6-2 or TRBV6-3 combines with J gene TRBJ2-3; 10 positions agree with TRBD2. Trimming cost V 6 bases and J 4 bases; bases outside gene matches: 1. The CDR3 contains 13 residues. Germline values: CDR1 MNHEY, CDR2 SVGEGT. As DNA, the CDR3 is TGTGCCAGCAGAACTAGCGGGGCAGATACGCAGTATTTT. Its translation is CASRTSGADTQYF.

This clonotype has more than one count but fewer than ten. The V and J genes are TRBV14 and TRBJ2-7; D gene ambiguous. The CDR3 consists of 10 residues. The V end lost 7 bases, the J end lost 6 bases, and 7 bases lay between the germline ends. CDR1 is SGHDN, CDR2 FVKESK, per germline. The chain's CDR3 is CASTTLEQYF. For the CDR3, the DNA is TGTGCCAGCACAACGCTCGAGCAGTACTTC. Variable domain in full (rest from reference TRBV14 and TRBJ2-7): EAGVTQFPSHSVIEKGQTVTLRCDPISGHDNLYWYRRVMGKEIKFLLHFVKESKQDESGMPNNRFLAERTGGTYSTLKVQPAELEDSGVYFCASTTLEQYFGPGTRLTVT.

The chain is built from TRBV29-1 and TRBJ1-4; D is uncertain. There are 13 residues in the CDR3. Trimming shortened V by 4 bases and J by 8 bases, and 14 bases separated the two germline ends. Germline V lookup: CDR1 SQVTM, CDR2 ANQGSEA. In DNA form, the CDR3 reads TGCAGCGTTGGACGAGGGCGTCAGGAAAAACTGTTTTTT. Its translation: CSVGRGRQEKLFF.

This clonotype was picked up a small number of times. This chain uses TRBV28 with TRBJ1-1; D call uncertain. Per the germline V gene, CDR1 is MDHEN and CDR2 is SYDVKM. The CDR3 extends over 17 amino acids. Trimming took 5 bases from V and 0 from J, leaving 19 bases between them. In DNA form, the CDR3 reads TGTGCCAGCAGTCCCCCCCATATTAGCAGATTGAACACTGAAGCTTTCTTT. It specifies CASSPPHISRLNTEAFF.

V usage is TRBV4-1 and J usage is TRBJ2-1; TRBD2 matches 8 bases. The CDR3 sequence is 17 residues long. CDR1 and CDR2 (germline): MGHRA, YSYEKL. The trim removed 0 bases at V and 0 bases at J, leaving 4 bases unmatched. The CDR3 protein is CASSQDSGATSYNEQFF. CDR3 sequence (DNA): TGCGCCAGCAGCCAAGATAGCGGGGCCACCTCCTACAATGAGCAGTTCTTC.

Only a few counts were recorded for this clonotype. The chain uses TRBV12-3 or TRBV12-4 and TRBJ1-1, with 8 bases that match TRBD1. With 6 bases clipped from V and 0 bases from J, the junction kept 6 bases outside the gene matches. The CDR3 consists of 15 residues. The CDR3 DNA sequence: TGTGCCAGCAGGGACAACAGGGGGATGAACACTGAAGCTTTCTTT. Protein product: CASRDNRGMNTEAFF.

The gene calls are TRBV20-1 and TRBJ1-6, with 7 bases aligning to TRBD1. V was clipped by 2 bases and J by 10 bases; unmatched bases: 5. This CDR3 region has 13 residues. Germline loops: CDR1 DFQATT, CDR2 SNEGSKA (reference sequence). This CDR3 is CSARKQGRSPLHF. CDR3 DNA sequence: TGCAGTGCTAGAAAACAGGGGAGGTCACCCCTCCACTTT.

The CDR3 sequence is CASSPGTENYEQYF. The CDR3 DNA follows: TGTGCCAGCAGTCCCGGGACGGAGAACTACGAGCAGTACTTC. The V and J genes are TRBV28 and TRBJ2-7, with D possibly called TRBD1 or TRBD2 (5 bases each). Between the trimmed V and J ends, which lost 5 bases and 3 bases, there was a span of 14 bases. Germline lookup yields CDR1 MDHEN and CDR2 SYDVKM. The CDR3 length is 14 residues.

This clonotype appeared a few times. DNA for the CDR3: TGTGCCAGCAGCGTGTCTGACAGACCTAGCACAGATACGCAGTATTTT. Translated: CASSVSDRPSTDTQYF. The J gene is TRBJ2-3, the V gene TRBV9; tentative D call: TRBD1 (5 bases). This CDR3 is 16 amino acids long. V lost 2 bases, J lost 0 bases, and 13 bases lay in between. CDR1 SGDLS and CDR2 YYNGEE come from the germline V gene. Combining the CDR3 with reference TRBV9 and TRBJ2-3 gives the whole variable domain DSGVTQTPKHLITATGQRVTLRCSPRSGDLSVYWYQQSLDQGLQFLIQYYNGEERAKGNILERFSAQQFPDLHSELNLSSLELGDSALYFCASSVSDRPSTDTQYFGPGTRLTVL.